This T cell receptor (beta chain) was found in a study of control samples from healthy donors and cancer patients. Measured with immunoSEQ multiplex PCR; TCRdb has only the in-frame clones, and not every one. The repertoire holds more than 45,000 clones, 93% seen once, with around 24% in the top ten. The sequencing input was PBMCs. This clonotype originated in a woman aged 45-59 years with head and neck cancer.

CDR3 region: CASSQNGGADTQYF. As DNA, the CDR3 is TGTGCCAGCAGCCAAAATGGGGGCGCAGATACGCAGTATTTT. V gene TRBV3-1 (or the pseudogene TRBV3-2) combines with J gene TRBJ2-3; possible D gene TRBD1, 6 bases. The CDR3 loop spans 14 amino acids. Germline CDR1 reads LGHDT; CDR2 reads YNNKEL (reference sequence). Between the trimmed V and J ends, which lost 2 bases and 4 bases, there was a span of 10 bases.